This T cell receptor (beta chain) is from a study of beta chain features in type 1 diabetes. Study details: Cell yields, gender and age were similar in healthy donors and patients.

The V gene's germline CDR1 is SGHRS and CDR2 YFSETQ. With 2 bases clipped from V and 5 bases from J, the junction kept 5 bases outside the gene matches. The CDR3 is 15 residues long. cDNA synthesis used the whole RNA isolate, giving expressed TCRB sequences. There were some 3.6 million reads on average in the naive, central memory and regulatory T cell samples. Assay: immunoSEQ multiplex PCR; the TCRdb copy retains only in-frame clones and omits some. The sample carries some 400,000 clones, more than 12% recorded once. The chain is built from TRBV5-1 and TRBJ2-3; 10 bases agree with TRBD2. The sample consisted of naive CD4+ T cells from blood. The receptor was derived from a woman in her late teens or twenties in good health. CDR3 amino acids: CASSLTSGIGDTQYF. DNA of the CDR3: TGCGCCAGCAGCTTAACTAGCGGGATTGGAGATACGCAGTATTTT.